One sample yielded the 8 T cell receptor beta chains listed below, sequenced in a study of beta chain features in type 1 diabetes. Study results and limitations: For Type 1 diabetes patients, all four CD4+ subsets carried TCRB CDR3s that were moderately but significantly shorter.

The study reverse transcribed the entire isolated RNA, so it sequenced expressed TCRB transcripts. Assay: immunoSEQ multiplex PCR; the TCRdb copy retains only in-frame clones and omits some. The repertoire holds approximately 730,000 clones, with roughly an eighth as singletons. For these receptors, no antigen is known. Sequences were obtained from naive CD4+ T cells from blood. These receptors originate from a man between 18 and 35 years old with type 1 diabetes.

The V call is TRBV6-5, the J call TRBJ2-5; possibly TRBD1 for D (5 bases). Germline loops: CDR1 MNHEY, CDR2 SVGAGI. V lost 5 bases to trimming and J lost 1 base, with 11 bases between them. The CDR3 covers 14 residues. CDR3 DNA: TGTGCCAGCAGTATTCAGGGTACCCAAGAGACCCAGTACTTC. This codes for CASSIQGTQETQYF.

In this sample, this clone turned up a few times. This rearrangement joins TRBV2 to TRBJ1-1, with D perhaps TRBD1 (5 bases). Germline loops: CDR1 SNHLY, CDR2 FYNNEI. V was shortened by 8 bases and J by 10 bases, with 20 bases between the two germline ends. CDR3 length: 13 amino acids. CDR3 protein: CASGRDDEIRAFF. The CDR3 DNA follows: TGTGCCAGCGGTCGGGACGATGAAATTCGAGCTTTCTTT. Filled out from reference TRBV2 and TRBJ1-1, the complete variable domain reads EPEVTQTPSHQVTQMGQEVILRCVPISNHLYFYWYRQILGQKVEFLVSFYNNEISEKSEIFDDQFSVERPDGSNFTLKIRSTKLEDSAMYFCASGRDDEIRAFFGQGTRLTVV.

The CDR3 spells CASSEGLPNSPLHF. The CDR3, as DNA: TGTGCCAGCAGTGAAGGTCTCCCCAATTCACCCCTCCACTTT. The chain is built from TRBV2 and TRBJ1-6; D ambiguous. The germline gives CDR1 SNHLY, CDR2 FYNNEI. Trimming took 1 base from V and 7 from J, leaving 8 bases between them. CDR3 size: 14 residues. The full variable domain, its missing parts supplied by reference TRBV2 and TRBJ1-6, is EPEVTQTPSHQVTQMGQEVILRCVPISNHLYFYWYRQILGQKVEFLVSFYNNEISEKSEIFDDQFSVERPDGSNFTLKIRSTKLEDSAMYFCASSEGLPNSPLHFGNGTRLTVT.

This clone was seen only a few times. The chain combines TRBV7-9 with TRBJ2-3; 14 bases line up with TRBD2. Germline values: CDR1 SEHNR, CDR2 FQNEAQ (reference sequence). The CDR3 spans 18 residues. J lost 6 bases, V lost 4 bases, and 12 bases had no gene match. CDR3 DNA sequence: TGTGCCAGCAGCTCGCATGCCGGGACTAGCGGGGGCCCCGATACGCAGTATTTT. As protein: CASSSHAGTSGGPDTQYF.

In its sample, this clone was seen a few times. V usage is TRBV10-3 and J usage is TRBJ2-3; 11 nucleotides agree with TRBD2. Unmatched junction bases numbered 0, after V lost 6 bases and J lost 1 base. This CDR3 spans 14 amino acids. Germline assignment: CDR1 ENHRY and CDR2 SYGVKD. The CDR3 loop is CAIRTSGGTDTQYF. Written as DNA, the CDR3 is TGTGCCATCAGGACTAGCGGGGGCACAGATACGCAGTATTTT.

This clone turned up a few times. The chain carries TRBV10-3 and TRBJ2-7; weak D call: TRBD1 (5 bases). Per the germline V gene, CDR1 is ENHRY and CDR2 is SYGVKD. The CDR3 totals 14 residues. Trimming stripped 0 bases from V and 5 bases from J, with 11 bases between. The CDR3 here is CAISESQGIDEQYF. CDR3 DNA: TGTGCCATCAGTGAGTCGCAGGGAATCGACGAGCAGTACTTC.

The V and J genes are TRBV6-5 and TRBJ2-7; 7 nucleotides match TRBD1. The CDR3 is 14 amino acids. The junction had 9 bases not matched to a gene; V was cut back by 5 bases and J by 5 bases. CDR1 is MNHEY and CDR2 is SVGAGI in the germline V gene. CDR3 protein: CASSGNRGGHEQYF. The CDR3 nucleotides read TGTGCCAGCAGTGGTAACAGGGGCGGACACGAGCAGTACTTC.

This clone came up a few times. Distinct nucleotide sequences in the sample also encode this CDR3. The CDR3 reads CASSLQGTDTQYF. DNA of the CDR3: TGCGCCAGCAGCTTACAGGGCACAGATACGCAGTATTTT. The J gene is TRBJ2-3, the V gene TRBV5-1, with a weak D call TRBD1 (5 bases). The CDR3 is 13 residues long. Germline V gene data show CDR1 as SGHRS and CDR2 as YFSETQ. Trimming shortened V by 2 bases and J by 1 base, and 5 bases separated the two germline ends.